The 3 T cell receptor beta chains listed next were all sequenced from one sample in a study of blood T cell repertoires in COVID-19. Clones were read by immunoSEQ multiplex PCR, and TCRdb kept only the in-frame ones, dropping some. The sample includes 55,000 to 75,000 clones, 85% to 90% of them seen just once. Sequencing used peripheral blood. The source is a human donor with active COVID-19. The donor label of this sample is uncertain.

The J gene is TRBJ2-6, the V gene TRBV28; unclear D gene. Germline-derived CDR1 and CDR2 are MDHEN and SYDVKM. This CDR3 comprises 13 residues. V was trimmed by 10 bases and J by 4 bases, leaving 11 bases between them. The CDR3 region has the DNA TGTGCCACCTACCGGTCCGGGGCCAACGTCCTGACTTTC. Translated: CATYRSGANVLTF.

This chain uses TRBV19 with TRBJ2-7, with a weak D call TRBD1 (6 bases). The germline V gene has CDR1 LNHDA and CDR2 SQIVND (reference sequence). The CDR3 consists of 15 residues. With 5 bases removed from V and 3 bases from J, the gap between germline ends came to 17 bases. CDR3 loop: CASSLRQATVYEQYF. The CDR3 bases are TGTGCCAGTAGTTTAAGACAGGCGACTGTCTACGAGCAGTACTTC.

This chain connects TRBV4-1 to TRBJ2-3; D is ambiguous. This CDR3 comprises 14 residues. V shed 3 bases and J shed 0 bases, with 7 bases lying between them. In germline, CDR1 is MGHRA, CDR2 YSYEKL. In DNA, the CDR3 is TGCGCCAGCAGCCACCCTTCTAGCACAGATACGCAGTATTTT. Residues: CASSHPSSTDTQYF.